These 28 T cell receptor beta chains share one sample of origin, sequenced in a study of blood T cell repertoires in COVID-19 (dated by TCRdb to the early 2020s). Library method: the immunoSEQ multiplex PCR assay. TCRdb provides this immuneACCESS table in a form limited to in-frame rearrangements. Some clones are lacking; in checked studies, under half of them reflect an unresolved V gene, and why the rest are absent is not known. Counted in this sample were fewer than 65,000 clones; approximately 84% of them appeared once. Jointly, the top ten make up 3.5% of the sample. The sequencing sample was made of peripheral blood. Receptor source: a man in his sixties with acute or convalescent COVID-19.

V usage is TRBV5-1 and J usage is TRBJ1-5, with a weak D call TRBD1 (5 bases). Between the trimmed V and J ends, which lost 1 base and 4 bases, there was a span of 12 bases. CDR1 and CDR2 (germline): SGHRS, YFSETQ. The CDR3 runs to 15 residues. CDR3 in amino acids: CASSLRGLPNQPQHF. CDR3 in DNA: TGCGCCAGCAGCTTGAGGGGCTTGCCGAATCAGCCCCAGCATTTT.

This sequence joins TRBV10-3 and TRBJ1-2, with 7 bases fitting TRBD1. The CDR3 is 11 residues long. Germline V gene data show CDR1 as ENHRY and CDR2 as SYGVKD. With V trimmed by 8 bases and J by 8 bases, 5 bases remained unmatched. CDR3 in DNA: TGTGCCATCCTTAAAGGGGGCGGCTACACCTTC. As protein: CAILKGGGYTF.

This clone was detected a few times. The chain employs TRBV7-2 and TRBJ2-3; D is possibly TRBD2 (5 bases). V gave up 3 bases and J gave up 0 bases, with 13 bases separating them. Germline V gene data show CDR1 as SGHTA and CDR2 as FQGNSA. This CDR3 spans 16 amino acids. In nucleotides, the CDR3 is TGTGCCAGCAGCTTCCGGACGGGATATAGCACAGATACGCAGTATTTT. It translates to CASSFRTGYSTDTQYF.

The chain links TRBV6-6 to TRBJ1-4; 7 positions match TRBD1. J was trimmed by 5 bases and V by 5 bases; bases with no gene match: 8. The CDR3 sequence is 15 residues long. CDR1 and CDR2 (germline): MNHNY, SVGAGI (reference sequence). The CDR3 DNA reads TGTGCCAGCAGTGCTCAGGGACAGAGGAATGAAAAACTGTTTTTT. The encoded protein is CASSAQGQRNEKLFF.

The CDR3 region has the DNA TGCGCCAGCACCGAGTCCGGGACAGGGGTATACGAGCAGTACTTC. It yields the protein CASTESGTGVYEQYF. The chain joins TRBV10-2 to TRBJ2-7, with 10 nucleotides matching TRBD1. The germline V gene has CDR1 WSHSY and CDR2 SAAADI. Trimming took 7 bases from V and 4 from J; bases not matched to a gene: 10. The CDR3 covers 15 residues.

The chain joins TRBV2 to TRBJ2-1, with 12 bases that match TRBD2. The CDR3 runs to 19 residues. V was clipped by 0 bases and J by 7 bases; unmatched bases: 13. The germline CDR1 and CDR2 sequences are SNHLY and FYNNEI. CDR3: CASSEALPLAGGRRNEQFF. CDR3 bases: TGTGCCAGCAGTGAAGCCCTTCCCCTAGCGGGGGGGCGTAGGAATGAGCAGTTCTTC.

The V gene is TRBV18, the J gene TRBJ1-1, with D tentatively TRBD1 (6 bases). Germline-derived CDR1 and CDR2 are KGHSH and LQKENI. The V gene lost 2 bases and the J gene lost 3 bases, with 13 bases spanning the gap. The CDR3 consists of 15 residues. The CDR3 spells CASSPSRGADTEAFF. CDR3 coding DNA: TGTGCCAGCTCACCAAGCAGGGGCGCGGACACTGAAGCTTTCTTT.

The chain recombines TRBV2 with TRBJ1-6; 9 bases align to TRBD1. This CDR3 spans 14 amino acids. V shed 7 bases and J 4 bases; nucleotides not matched to a gene: 2. From germline, CDR1 is SNHLY and CDR2 FYNNEI. CDR3 sequence reads: CASNDRGYNSPLHF. CDR3 nucleotide sequence: TGTGCCAGCAATGACAGGGGGTATAATTCACCCCTCCACTTT.

The gene calls are TRBV7-9 and TRBJ2-5; 7 bases map to TRBD1. The CDR3 consists of 17 residues. Germline CDR1 and CDR2: SEHNR and FQNEAQ (reference sequence). After removal of 5 bases from V and 2 bases from J, the junction contained 14 bases not matched to a gene. The CDR3 coding sequence is TGTGCCAGCAGCGACCGTTTGCTCGGGACAGCGCAAGAGACCCAGTACTTC. Its translation: CASSDRLLGTAQETQYF.

The V gene is TRBV2, the J gene TRBJ2-3, with 8 bases fitting TRBD1. This CDR3 contains 22 residues. J lost 0 bases, V lost 4 bases, and 24 bases had no gene match. Germline CDR1 reads SNHLY; CDR2 reads FYNNEI. The CDR3 spells CASSGYRGTGYDHPNSTDTQYF. As DNA, the CDR3 is TGTGCCAGCAGTGGGTACAGGGGGACGGGATACGACCACCCGAATAGCACAGATACGCAGTATTTT.

A word on this clone: A junction boundary mismatches the germline segment, possibly from a read error. The CDR3 protein is CASSRGTGGYNEQFF. CDR3 coding DNA: TGTGCTAGCAGCCGAGGGACAGGGGGATACAATGAGCAGTTCTTC. The rearrangement links TRBV7-7 to TRBJ2-1; 11 positions agree with TRBD1. The CDR3 covers 15 residues. The germline CDR1 and CDR2 sequences are SSHAT and FNYEAQ (reference sequence).

This clone was counted between two and nine times. The chain carries TRBV2 and TRBJ1-2; the match to TRBD1 covers 7 bases. Germline CDR1 is SNHLY and CDR2 is FYNNEI. The CDR3 spans 13 residues. Germline trimming cut 10 bases from V and 0 bases from J; bases unmatched to any gene: 5. CDR3 sequence (DNA): TGTGCCACCACAGGGGCCACTAACTATGGCTACACCTTC. Translated: CATTGATNYGYTF.

By proportion, this clone is medium-sized. The J gene is TRBJ2-7, the V gene TRBV7-2, with D maybe TRBD2 (6 bases). The CDR3 sequence is 15 residues long. The V and J ends lost 4 bases and 6 bases respectively, with 19 bases between them. Germline V gene lookup returns CDR1 SGHTA and CDR2 FQGNSA. DNA for the CDR3: TGTGCCAGCAGCTCCCAATCGGGGGTCTCATCCGAGCAGTACTTC. It is translated as CASSSQSGVSSEQYF.

The chain uses TRBV27 and TRBJ2-1; tentative D call: TRBD2 (7 bases). This CDR3 has 14 residues. Per germline, CDR1 MNHEY and CDR2 SMNVEV (reference sequence). With 7 bases removed from V and 10 bases from J, the gap between germline ends came to 20 bases. In nucleotides, the CDR3 is TGTGCCAGCACCCGACTAGCAGGGGCCAAGGAGCAGTTCTTC. Translation gives CASTRLAGAKEQFF.

This clone was recorded only once. This chain connects TRBV6-2 or TRBV6-3 to TRBJ2-1; 11 nucleotides match TRBD2. This CDR3 spans 16 amino acids. CDR1 is MNHEY and CDR2 is SVGEGT in the germline V gene. V shed 6 bases, J shed 8 bases, and the junction held 12 bases outside the gene matches. CDR3 nucleotides: TGTGCCAGCAGCCAGTTCCTAGCGGGGGGCTGGGATGAGCAGTTCTTC. It encodes CASSQFLAGGWDEQFF.

This clone is a singleton in its sample. The rearrangement uses TRBV5-4 and TRBJ2-3; 7 nucleotides agree with TRBD1. The CDR3 runs to 16 residues. The junction had 13 bases not matched to a gene; V was cut back by 7 bases and J by 2 bases. Germline-derived CDR1 and CDR2 are SGHNT and YYREEE (reference sequence). CDR3 bases: TGTGCCAGCGGTATACAGGGGACGCGATCCACAGATACGCAGTATTTT. Translating it yields CASGIQGTRSTDTQYF.

The chain recombines TRBV19 with TRBJ2-6, with D perhaps TRBD2 (5 bases). Germline V lookup: CDR1 LNHDA, CDR2 SQIVND (reference sequence). V was clipped by 7 bases and J by 0 bases, with 19 bases between them. The CDR3 runs 18 residues. DNA for the CDR3: TGTGCCAGTACCAATCGGGATTCTACATTCTCTGGGGCCAACGTCCTGACTTTC. Its translation: CASTNRDSTFSGANVLTF.

This clone was picked up one time. The chain employs TRBV29-1 and TRBJ2-1; 9 bases map to TRBD2. V was pared by 4 bases and J by 1 base, with 8 bases of the junction left unmatched. The CDR3 has 16 amino acids. CDR1 and CDR2 (germline): SQVTM, ANQGSEA. CDR3 coding DNA: TGCAGCGTTGGATATATGCGGGGGGGATCCTACAATGAGCAGTTCTTC. It is translated as CSVGYMRGGSYNEQFF.

The rearrangement links TRBV29-1 to TRBJ1-6; maybe TRBD1 (5 bases). V was trimmed by 3 bases and J by 6 bases, leaving 9 bases between them. CDR3 length: 13 amino acids. CDR1 and CDR2 from the germline V gene are SQVTM and ANQGSEA. CDR3 amino acids: CSVETEINSPLHF. The CDR3 region has the DNA TGCAGCGTTGAGACAGAAATTAATTCACCCCTCCACTTT.

V is TRBV9 and J is TRBJ1-1; D might be TRBD1 (5 bases). Trimming left V 0 bases short and J 0 bases short, with 15 bases between. CDR1 is SGDLS and CDR2 is YYNGEE in the germline V gene. The CDR3 consists of 17 residues. In DNA form, the CDR3 reads TGTGCCAGCAGCGTAGACCCAGGGTCACGCCTGAACACTGAAGCTTTCTTT. This encodes CASSVDPGSRLNTEAFF.

The chain couples TRBV12-3 or TRBV12-4 to TRBJ1-2; TRBD1 might be the D (5 bases). The CDR3 consists of 13 residues. V was trimmed by 3 bases and J by 7 bases, leaving 12 bases between them. CDR3 in DNA: TGTGCCAGCAGTTTCGGACAAAAAGTTGGCTACACCTTC. It encodes CASSFGQKVGYTF.

This clone has a handful of counts. V usage is TRBV7-8 and J usage is TRBJ1-1; the match to TRBD1 covers 7 bases. Trimming cost V 5 bases and J 3 bases; bases outside gene matches: 6. Germline V gene sequence: CDR1 SGHVS, CDR2 FQNEAQ. This CDR3 region has 14 residues. The CDR3 nucleotides are TGTGCCAGCAGCCGAGGGGGCGCGGACACTGAAGCTTTCTTT. The encoded protein is CASSRGGADTEAFF.

This chain joins TRBV10-1 and TRBJ1-2, with D unresolved. Looked up from germline, CDR1 is WNHNN and CDR2 is SYGVQD (reference sequence). The CDR3 has 15 amino acids. V was cut by 7 bases and J by 4 bases, with 19 bases left in between. CDR3 in DNA: TGCGCCAGCATTGTCCGCAGGCTTCAACTCTATGGCTACACCTTC. The encoded protein is CASIVRRLQLYGYTF.

The gene calls are TRBV29-1 and TRBJ2-1; 9 nucleotides align to TRBD1. The V segment lost 6 bases and the J segment 2 bases; nucleotides outside the gene matches: 8. Germline CDR1 is SQVTM and CDR2 is ANQGSEA. CDR3 length: 15 amino acids. The CDR3 region has the DNA TGCAGCGTCGCGTTGACAGGGGGAACCTACAATGAGCAGTTCTTC. Protein: CSVALTGGTYNEQFF.

The rearrangement uses TRBV7-2 and TRBJ1-5; possibly TRBD1 for D (5 bases). V was clipped by 1 base and J by 3 bases, with 7 bases between them. The CDR3 runs to 14 residues. Germline-derived CDR1 and CDR2 are SGHTA and FQGNSA. The DNA for the CDR3 is TGTGCCAGCAGCTTAGGACAGTCCAATCAGCCCCAGCATTTT. Translating gives CASSLGQSNQPQHF.

V is TRBV5-1 and J is TRBJ1-2; 9 bases align to TRBD1. After removal of 4 bases from V and 0 bases from J, the junction contained 10 bases not matched to a gene. CDR1 is SGHRS, CDR2 YFSETQ, per germline. CDR3 size: 17 residues. The CDR3 protein is CASSLGGQGRPNYGYTF. The CDR3, as DNA: TGCGCCAGCAGCCTTGGGGGACAGGGAAGACCTAACTATGGCTACACCTTC.

This clone has more than one count but fewer than ten. This chain connects TRBV7-9 to TRBJ2-5, with a tentative D call TRBD2 (5 bases). CDR1 is SEHNR and CDR2 is FQNEAQ in the germline V gene (reference sequence). Trimming took off 2 bases at V and 1 base at J, with 11 bases between the two ends. The CDR3 has 15 residues. In nucleotides, the CDR3 is TGTGCCAGCAGCTTAACCGGGGTTGTCCAAGAGACCCAGTACTTC. Translated, it gives CASSLTGVVQETQYF.

CDR3 nucleotide sequence: TGCGCCAGCCGACCAACTAGCGGGGGGGCGAGCTCCTACGAGCAGTACTTC. Amino acids: CASRPTSGGASSYEQYF. This sequence joins TRBV5-1 and TRBJ2-7, with TRBD2 identical over 13 bases. Germline loops: CDR1 SGHRS, CDR2 YFSETQ. This CDR3 comprises 17 residues. After removal of 7 bases from V and 0 bases from J, the junction contained 10 bases not matched to a gene.